The clone carrying this T cell receptor beta chain has a count of ten or more. Antigen: not known. The lymph nodes were axillary draining lymph nodes from breast cancer patients. This record belongs to a study of breast tumors, draining lymph nodes, adjacent tissues. V lost 1 base, J lost 3 bases, and 6 bases lay in between. Germline assignment: CDR1 MGHRA and CDR2 YSYEKL. The length of the CDR3 is 13 residues. TCRdb called the multiplex PCR reads again in MiXCR, with one record for every CDR3 protein. The sample lists approximately 300,000 distinct CDR3 sequences, more than 30% occurring once. Findings and limits, study-wide: Tumor repertoires ranked between lymph nodes and nontumor tissue in diversity, with V and J gene preferences.

The receptor was derived from a female donor with breast cancer. Some clones in this sample may be carry-over from other donors' samples. Sequences were obtained from axillary lymph node tissue. This rearrangement joins TRBV4-1 to TRBJ2-5; D could derive from TRBD1 or TRBD2 (5 bases each). The CDR3 sequence: CASSQGGKETQYF. CDR3 bases: TGCGCCAGCAGCCAAGGGGGGAAAGAGACCCAGTACTTC.